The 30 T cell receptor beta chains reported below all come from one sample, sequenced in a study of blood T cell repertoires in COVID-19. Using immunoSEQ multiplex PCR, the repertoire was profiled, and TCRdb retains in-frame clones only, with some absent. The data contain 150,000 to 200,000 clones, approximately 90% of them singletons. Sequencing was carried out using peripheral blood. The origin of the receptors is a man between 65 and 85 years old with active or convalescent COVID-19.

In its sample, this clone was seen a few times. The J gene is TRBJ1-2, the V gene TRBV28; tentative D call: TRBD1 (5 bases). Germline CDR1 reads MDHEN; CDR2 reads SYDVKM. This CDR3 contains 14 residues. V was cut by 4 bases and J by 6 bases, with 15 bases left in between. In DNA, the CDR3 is TGTGCCAGCAGTTACAGGAGACCGCCCGATGGCTACACCTTC. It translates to CASSYRRPPDGYTF.

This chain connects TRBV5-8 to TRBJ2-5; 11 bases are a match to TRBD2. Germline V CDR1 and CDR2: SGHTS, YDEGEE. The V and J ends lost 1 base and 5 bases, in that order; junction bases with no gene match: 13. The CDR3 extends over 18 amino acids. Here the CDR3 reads CASSLLIAGGPLGETQYF. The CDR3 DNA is TGTGCCAGCAGCTTGCTGATAGCGGGAGGGCCGCTCGGGGAGACCCAGTACTTC.

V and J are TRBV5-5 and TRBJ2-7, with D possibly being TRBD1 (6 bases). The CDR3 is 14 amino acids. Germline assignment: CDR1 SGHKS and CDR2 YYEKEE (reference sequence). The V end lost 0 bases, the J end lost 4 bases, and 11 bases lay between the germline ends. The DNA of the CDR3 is TGTGCCAGCAGCTTGGCTGGGGGCGCGTACGAGCAGTACTTC. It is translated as CASSLAGGAYEQYF.

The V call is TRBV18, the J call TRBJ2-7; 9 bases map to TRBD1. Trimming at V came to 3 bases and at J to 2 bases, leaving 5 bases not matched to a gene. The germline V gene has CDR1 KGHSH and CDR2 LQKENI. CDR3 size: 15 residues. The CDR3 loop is CASSPRGQGTYEQYF. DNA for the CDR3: TGTGCCAGCTCACCCCGGGGACAGGGAACCTACGAGCAGTACTTC.

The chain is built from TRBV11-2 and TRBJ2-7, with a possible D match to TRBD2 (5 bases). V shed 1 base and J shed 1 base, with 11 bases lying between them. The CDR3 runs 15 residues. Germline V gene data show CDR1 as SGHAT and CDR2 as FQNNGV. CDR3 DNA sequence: TGTGCCAGCAGCTTAGGGGCCCCGGGGTCCTACGAGCAGTACTTC. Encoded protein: CASSLGAPGSYEQYF.

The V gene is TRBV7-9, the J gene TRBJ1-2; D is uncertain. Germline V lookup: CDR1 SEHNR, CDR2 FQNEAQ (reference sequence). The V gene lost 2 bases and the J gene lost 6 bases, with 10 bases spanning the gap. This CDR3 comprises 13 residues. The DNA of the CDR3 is TGTGCCAGCAGCTTAAGGCCCGAGGATGGCTACACCTTC. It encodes CASSLRPEDGYTF.

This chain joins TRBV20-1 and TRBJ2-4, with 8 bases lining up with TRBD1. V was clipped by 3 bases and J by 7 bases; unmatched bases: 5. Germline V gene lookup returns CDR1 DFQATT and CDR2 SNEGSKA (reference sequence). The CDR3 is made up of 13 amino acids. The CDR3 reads CSASWTGRNIQYF. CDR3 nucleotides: TGCAGTGCTAGTTGGACAGGGAGGAACATTCAGTACTTC.

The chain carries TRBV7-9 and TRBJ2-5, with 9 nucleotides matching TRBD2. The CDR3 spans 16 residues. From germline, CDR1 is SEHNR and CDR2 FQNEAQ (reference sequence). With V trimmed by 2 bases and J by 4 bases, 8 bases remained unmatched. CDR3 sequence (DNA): TGTGCCAGCAGCTTACCTAGCGGGACCCGGGCAGAGACCCAGTACTTC. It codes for CASSLPSGTRAETQYF. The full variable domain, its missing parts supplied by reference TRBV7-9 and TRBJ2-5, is DTGVSQNPRHKITKRGQNVTFRCDPISEHNRLYWYRQTLGQGPEFLTYFQNEAQLEKSRLLSDRFSAERPKGSFSTLEIQRTEQGDSAMYLCASSLPSGTRAETQYFGPGTRLLVL.

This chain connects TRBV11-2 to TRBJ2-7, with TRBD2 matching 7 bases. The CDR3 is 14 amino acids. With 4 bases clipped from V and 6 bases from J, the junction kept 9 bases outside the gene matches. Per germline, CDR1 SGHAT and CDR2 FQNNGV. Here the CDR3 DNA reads TGTGCCAGCAGCTCTGGGACCCGGGGGGTCGAGCAGTACTTC. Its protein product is CASSSGTRGVEQYF.

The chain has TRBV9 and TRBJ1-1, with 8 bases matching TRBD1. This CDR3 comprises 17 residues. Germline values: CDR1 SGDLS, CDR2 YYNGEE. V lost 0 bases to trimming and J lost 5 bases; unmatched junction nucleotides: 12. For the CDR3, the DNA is TGTGCCAGCAGCGTAGGGGCGGACAGGGTGTTAAATACTGAAGCTTTCTTT. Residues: CASSVGADRVLNTEAFF.

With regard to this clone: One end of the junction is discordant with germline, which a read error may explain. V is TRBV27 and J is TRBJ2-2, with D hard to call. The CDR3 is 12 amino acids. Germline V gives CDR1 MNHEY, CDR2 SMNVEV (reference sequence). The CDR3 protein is CASKHNSGELFF. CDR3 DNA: TGTGCCAGCAAACATAACAGCGGGGAGCTGTTTTTT.

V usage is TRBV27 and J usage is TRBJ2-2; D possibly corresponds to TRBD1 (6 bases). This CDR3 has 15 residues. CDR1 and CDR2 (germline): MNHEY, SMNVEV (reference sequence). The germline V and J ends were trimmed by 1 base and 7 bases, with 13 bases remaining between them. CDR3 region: CASSLLQGAHGELFF. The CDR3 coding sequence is TGTGCCAGCAGTTTATTACAGGGAGCCCACGGGGAGCTGTTTTTT.

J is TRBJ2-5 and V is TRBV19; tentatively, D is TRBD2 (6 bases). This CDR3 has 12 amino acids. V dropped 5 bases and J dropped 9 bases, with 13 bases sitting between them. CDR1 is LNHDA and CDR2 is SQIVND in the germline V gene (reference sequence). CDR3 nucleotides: TGTGCCAGTAGTCCCCTCCCGGGGGCCCAGTACTTC. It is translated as CASSPLPGAQYF.

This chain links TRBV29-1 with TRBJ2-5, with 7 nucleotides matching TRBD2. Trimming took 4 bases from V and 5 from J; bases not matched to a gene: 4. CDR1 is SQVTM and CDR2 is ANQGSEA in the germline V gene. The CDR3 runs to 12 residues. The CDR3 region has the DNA TGCAGCGTTGGGGGGGGTAGGGAGACCCAGTACTTC. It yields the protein CSVGGGRETQYF.

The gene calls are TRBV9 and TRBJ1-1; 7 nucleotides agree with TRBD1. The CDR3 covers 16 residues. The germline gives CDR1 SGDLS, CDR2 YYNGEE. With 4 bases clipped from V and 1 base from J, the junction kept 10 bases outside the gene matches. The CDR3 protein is CASSPDGTEQNTEAFF. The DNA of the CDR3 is TGTGCCAGCAGCCCTGACGGGACAGAGCAGAACACTGAAGCTTTCTTT.

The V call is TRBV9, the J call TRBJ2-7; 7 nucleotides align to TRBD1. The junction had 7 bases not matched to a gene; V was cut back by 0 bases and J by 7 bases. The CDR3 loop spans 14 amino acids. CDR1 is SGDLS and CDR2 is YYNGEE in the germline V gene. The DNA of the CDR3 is TGTGCCAGCAGCGTAGTTCCAACAGGGGTTGAGCAGTACTTC. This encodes CASSVVPTGVEQYF.

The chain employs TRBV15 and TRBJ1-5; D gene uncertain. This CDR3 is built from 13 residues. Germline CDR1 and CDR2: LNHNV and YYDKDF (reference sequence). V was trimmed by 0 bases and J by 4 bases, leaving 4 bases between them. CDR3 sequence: CATSRDLNQPQHF. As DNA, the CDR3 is TGTGCCACCAGCAGAGACCTAAATCAGCCCCAGCATTTT.

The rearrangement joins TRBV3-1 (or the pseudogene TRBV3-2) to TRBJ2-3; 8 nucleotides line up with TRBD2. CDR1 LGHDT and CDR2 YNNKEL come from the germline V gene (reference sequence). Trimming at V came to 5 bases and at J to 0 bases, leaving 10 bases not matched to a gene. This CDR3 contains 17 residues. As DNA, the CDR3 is TGTGCCAGCAGCTTACGACCCGGGACTAGAAGCACAGATACGCAGTATTTT. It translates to CASSLRPGTRSTDTQYF.

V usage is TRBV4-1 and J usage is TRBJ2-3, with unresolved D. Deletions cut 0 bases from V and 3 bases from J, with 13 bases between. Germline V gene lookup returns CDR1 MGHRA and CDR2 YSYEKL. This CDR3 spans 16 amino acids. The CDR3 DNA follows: TGCGCCAGCAGCCAAGATCCTGGCGGTGGAACAGATACGCAGTATTTT. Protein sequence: CASSQDPGGGTDTQYF.

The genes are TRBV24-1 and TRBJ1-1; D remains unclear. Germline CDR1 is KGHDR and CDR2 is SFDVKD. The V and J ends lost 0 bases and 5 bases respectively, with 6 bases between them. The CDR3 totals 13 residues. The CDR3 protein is CATSDLYATEAFF. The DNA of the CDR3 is TGTGCCACCAGTGATTTGTATGCGACTGAAGCTTTCTTT.

The CDR3 region is CASRTQPRGGNSPLHF. CDR3 DNA sequence: TGTGCCAGCAGAACTCAACCCAGGGGAGGGAATTCACCCCTCCACTTT. The chain carries TRBV2 and TRBJ1-6; possible D gene TRBD1, 6 bases. CDR1 and CDR2 from the germline V gene are SNHLY and FYNNEI. The CDR3 is 16 residues long. The V end lost 6 bases, the J end lost 7 bases, and 19 bases lay between the germline ends.

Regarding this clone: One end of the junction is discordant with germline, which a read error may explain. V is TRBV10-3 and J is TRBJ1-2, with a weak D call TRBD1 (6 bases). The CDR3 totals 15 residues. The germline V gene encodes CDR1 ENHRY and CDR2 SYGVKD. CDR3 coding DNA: TGTGCCATCAGTGAGTCCAGGAACAGGGTCTATGGTTACACCTTC. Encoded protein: CAISESRNRVYGYTF.

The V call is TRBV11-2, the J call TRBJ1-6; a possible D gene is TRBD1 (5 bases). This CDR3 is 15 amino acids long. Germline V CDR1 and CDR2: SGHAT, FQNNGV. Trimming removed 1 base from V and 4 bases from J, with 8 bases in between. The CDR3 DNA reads TGTGCCAGCAGCTTAGGGGACTTATATAATTCACCCCTCCACTTT. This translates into CASSLGDLYNSPLHF.

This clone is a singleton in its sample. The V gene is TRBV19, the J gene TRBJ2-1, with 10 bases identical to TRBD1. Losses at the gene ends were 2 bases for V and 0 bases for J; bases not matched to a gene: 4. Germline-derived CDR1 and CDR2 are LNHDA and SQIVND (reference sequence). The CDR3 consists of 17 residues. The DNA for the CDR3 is TGTGCCAGTAGTATATGGGACAGGGGAGTCTCCTACAATGAGCAGTTCTTC. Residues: CASSIWDRGVSYNEQFF. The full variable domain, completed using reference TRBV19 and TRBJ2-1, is DGGITQSPKYLFRKEGQNVTLSCEQNLNHDAMYWYRQDPGQGLRLIYYSQIVNDFQKGDIAEGYSVSREKKESFPLTVTSAQKNPTAFYLCASSIWDRGVSYNEQFFGPGTRLTVL.

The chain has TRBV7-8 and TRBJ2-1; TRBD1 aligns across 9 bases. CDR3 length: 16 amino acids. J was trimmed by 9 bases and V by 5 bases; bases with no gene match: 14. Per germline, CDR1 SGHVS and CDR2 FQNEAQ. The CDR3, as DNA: TGTGCCAGCAGCCCCAGGCGATCACAGGGGGCGGTTGAGCAGTTCTTC. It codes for CASSPRRSQGAVEQFF. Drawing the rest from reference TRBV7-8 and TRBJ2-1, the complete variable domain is GAGVSQSPRYKVAKRGQDVALRCDPISGHVSLFWYQQALGQGPEFLTYFQNEAQLDKSGLPSDRFFAERPEGSVSTLKIQRTQQEDSAVYLCASSPRRSQGAVEQFFGPGTRLTVL.

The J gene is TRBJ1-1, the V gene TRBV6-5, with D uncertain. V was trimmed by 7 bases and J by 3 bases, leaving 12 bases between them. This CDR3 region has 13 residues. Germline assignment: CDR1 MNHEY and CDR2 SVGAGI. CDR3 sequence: CASTMREYTEAFF. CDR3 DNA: TGTGCCAGCACAATGCGGGAGTACACTGAAGCTTTCTTT.

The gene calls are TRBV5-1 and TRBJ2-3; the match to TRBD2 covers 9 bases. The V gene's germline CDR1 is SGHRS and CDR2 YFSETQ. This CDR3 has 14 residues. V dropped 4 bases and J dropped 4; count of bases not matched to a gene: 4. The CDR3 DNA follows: TGCGCCAGCAGCCTAGGGACTAGCCCAGATACGCAGTATTTT. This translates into CASSLGTSPDTQYF.

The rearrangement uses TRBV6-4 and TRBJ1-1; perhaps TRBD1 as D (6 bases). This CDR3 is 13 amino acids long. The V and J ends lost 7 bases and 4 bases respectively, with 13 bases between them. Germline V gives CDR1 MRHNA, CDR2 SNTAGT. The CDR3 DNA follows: TGTGCCAGCATATTCAGGGGCTCCACTGAAGCTTTCTTT. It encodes CASIFRGSTEAFF.

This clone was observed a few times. The CDR3 bases are TGTGCCAGCACCAACAGGTGGAGCGGGGAATACAATGAGCAGTTCTTC. Its translation is CASTNRWSGEYNEQFF. The chain links TRBV7-9 to TRBJ2-1; TRBD2 agrees at 7 bases. Trimming took 7 bases from V and 4 from J; bases not matched to a gene: 13. The CDR3 length is 16 residues. From germline, CDR1 is SEHNR and CDR2 FQNEAQ (reference sequence).

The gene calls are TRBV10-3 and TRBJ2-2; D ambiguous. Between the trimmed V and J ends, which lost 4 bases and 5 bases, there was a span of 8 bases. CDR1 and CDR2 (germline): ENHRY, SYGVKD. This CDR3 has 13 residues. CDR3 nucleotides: TGTGCCATCAGTGCGAGAGAAACCGGGGAGCTGTTTTTT. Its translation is CAISARETGELFF.